Shown below are 32 T cell receptor beta chains from a single sample sequenced in a study of OX40 agonist ivuxolimab in advanced cancers. Library preparation used the immunoSEQ multiplex PCR assay. TCRdb's version of the immuneACCESS table is confined to in-frame rearrangements and falls short of the full clone set. An unresolved V gene accounts for under half of the shortfall where checked; the remainder is of unknown origin. Within this sample are more than 50,000 clones, with 80% of them counted one time only. Clones ranked in the top ten supply roughly 4.5% of the sample. The input for sequencing was CD4+ or CD8+ T cells sorted from blood, taken in a trial of the OX40 agonist ivuxolimab. All receptors come from an adult with an advanced solid tumor such as melanoma, head and neck, liver or kidney cancer.

This clone showed up just a few times. The V gene is TRBV10-3, the J gene TRBJ1-2; D is ambiguous. Germline CDR1 is ENHRY and CDR2 is SYGVKD. The CDR3 consists of 12 residues. Trimming took 2 bases from V and 2 from J, leaving 3 bases between them. The CDR3 is CAISEGNYGYTF. The DNA for the CDR3 is TGTGCCATCAGTGAGGGAAACTATGGCTACACCTTC.

This chain links TRBV19 with TRBJ1-1, with 8 bases lining up with TRBD1. The CDR3 totals 13 residues. Germline V gene data show CDR1 as LNHDA and CDR2 as SQIVND (reference sequence). The V and J ends lost 8 bases and 3 bases, in that order; junction bases with no gene match: 5. CDR3 residues: CASGRGRDTEAFF. In DNA form, the CDR3 reads TGTGCCAGTGGCAGGGGGCGCGACACTGAAGCTTTCTTT.

V gene TRBV5-1 combines with J gene TRBJ2-7; possible D gene TRBD1, 6 bases. CDR3 length equals 12 residues. V was shortened by 4 bases and J by 9 bases, with 14 bases between the two germline ends. CDR1 and CDR2 from the germline V gene are SGHRS and YFSETQ. CDR3 DNA sequence: TGCGCCAGCAGCCCTCAGGGGAAGGGGCAGTACTTC. Encoded protein: CASSPQGKGQYF. The whole variable domain, filled in from reference TRBV5-1 and TRBJ2-7, reads KAGVTQTPRYLIKTRGQQVTLSCSPISGHRSVSWYQQTPGQGLQFLFEYFSETQRNKGNFPGRFSGRQFSNSRSEMNVSTLELGDSALYLCASSPQGKGQYFGPGTRLTVT.

The J gene is TRBJ2-5, the V gene TRBV7-3; 8 bases are shared with TRBD2. The CDR3 contains 15 residues. Germline-derived CDR1 and CDR2 are SGHTA and FQGTGA. The V gene end was trimmed by 0 bases and the J gene end by 4 bases; junction bases not matched to a gene: 4. The CDR3, as DNA: TGTGCCAGCAGCTTAACACGGACTAGCCCAGAGACCCAGTACTTC. Translating gives CASSLTRTSPETQYF.

The V and J genes are TRBV14 and TRBJ2-2; D might be TRBD2 (6 bases). This CDR3 spans 18 amino acids. The V gene's germline CDR1 is SGHDN and CDR2 FVKESK. The germline V and J ends were trimmed by 0 bases and 6 bases, with 20 bases remaining between them. CDR3 in DNA: TGTGCCAGCAGCCAAGAATCGGCAAAGGGACTCTACGCCGGGGAGCTGTTTTTT. Translation gives CASSQESAKGLYAGELFF.

The CDR3: CASSLTGGFTEAFF. CDR3 DNA: TGTGCCAGCAGCCTCACAGGGGGCTTCACTGAAGCTTTCTTT. The V and J genes are TRBV7-2 and TRBJ1-1, with 9 bases lining up with TRBD1. J gave up 4 bases and V 5 bases, and 5 bases lay outside the gene matches. The CDR3 has 14 residues. The germline CDR1 and CDR2 sequences are SGHTA and FQGNSA.

The chain combines TRBV7-2 with TRBJ2-7, with TRBD1 as a possible D gene (6 bases). Germline CDR1 and CDR2: SGHTA and FQGNSA. CDR3 length: 12 residues. Trimming cost V 5 bases and J 5 bases, with 10 bases left between them. CDR3 DNA sequence: TGTGCCAGCAGCCCCGGGACAAACGAGCAGTACTTC. Translation gives CASSPGTNEQYF. Supplemented by reference TRBV7-2 and TRBJ2-7, the full variable domain reads GAGVSQSPSNKVTEKGKDVELRCDPISGHTALYWYRQSLGQGLEFLIYFQGNSAPDKSGLPSDRFSAERTGGSVSTLTIQRTQQEDSAVYLCASSPGTNEQYFGPGTRLTVT.

This chain connects TRBV11-2 to TRBJ2-2; D not resolved. With 4 bases removed from V and 2 bases from J, the gap between germline ends came to 8 bases. CDR1 and CDR2 from the germline V gene are SGHAT and FQNNGV. This CDR3 comprises 14 residues. The CDR3 DNA reads TGTGCCAGCAGCTCAGGCCCAAACACCGGGGAGCTGTTTTTT. This encodes CASSSGPNTGELFF. The whole variable domain, filled in from reference TRBV11-2 and TRBJ2-2, reads EAGVAQSPRYKIIEKRQSVAFWCNPISGHATLYWYQQILGQGPKLLIQFQNNGVVDDSQLPKDRFSAERLKGVDSTLKIQPAKLEDSAVYLCASSSGPNTGELFFGEGSRLTVL.

The chain employs TRBV27 and TRBJ2-7; tentatively, D is TRBD2 (5 bases). Trimming pared 4 bases from V and 7 bases from J, leaving 14 bases between. Germline loops: CDR1 MNHEY, CDR2 SMNVEV (reference sequence). The CDR3 extends over 13 amino acids. As DNA, the CDR3 is TGTGCCAGCAGTTCGCGGGTCCCCCTGGAGCAGTACTTC. It yields the protein CASSSRVPLEQYF.

J is TRBJ2-5 and V is TRBV7-2; 9 nucleotides align to TRBD2. CDR3 length equals 17 residues. Germline lookup yields CDR1 SGHTA and CDR2 FQGNSA. J was trimmed by 4 bases and V by 5 bases; bases with no gene match: 14. Written as DNA, the CDR3 is TGTGCCAGCAGCCCCCATCGGACTAGCGCGGCAAGAGAGACCCAGTACTTC. It specifies CASSPHRTSAARETQYF.

The chain recombines TRBV11-2 with TRBJ2-7, with 10 bases that match TRBD1. The CDR3 spans 15 residues. Unmatched junction bases numbered 8, after V lost 4 bases and J lost 5 bases. Germline V gene lookup returns CDR1 SGHAT and CDR2 FQNNGV. DNA for the CDR3: TGTGCCAGCAGCTCAACAGACAGGGGGCTCAACGAGCAGTACTTC. Protein sequence: CASSSTDRGLNEQYF.

This chain links TRBV4-2 with TRBJ2-7; D is unclear. The CDR3 has 14 residues. Germline CDR1 reads LGHNA; CDR2 reads YNFKEQ. The ends were cut back, 0 bases at V and 0 bases at J, with 6 bases in the middle. The DNA for the CDR3 is TGTGCCAGCAGCCAAGATCCGGACTCCTACGAGCAGTACTTC. This sequence encodes CASSQDPDSYEQYF.

V is TRBV28 and J is TRBJ1-5; unclear D gene. The V gene's germline CDR1 is MDHEN and CDR2 SYDVKM. The CDR3 contains 19 residues. Trimming pared 4 bases from V and 2 bases from J, leaving 24 bases between. CDR3 DNA: TGTGCCAGCAGTTCCCCAGTATTAGGCAGGTCGTATGGCAATCAGCCCCAGCATTTT. Its protein product is CASSSPVLGRSYGNQPQHF.

This chain links TRBV7-8 with TRBJ2-7; no reliable D call. CDR3 length: 13 amino acids. V lost 1 base and J lost 3, with 7 bases in between. Germline CDR1 is SGHVS and CDR2 is FQNEAQ. The CDR3 reads CASSLGAVYEQYF. DNA for the CDR3: TGTGCCAGCAGCTTAGGGGCAGTCTACGAGCAGTACTTC.

Here the CDR3 reads CASSIATARHGYTF. For the CDR3, the DNA is TGTGCCAGTAGTATCGCGACAGCCCGGCATGGCTACACCTTC. The chain has TRBV19 and TRBJ1-2, with D possibly being TRBD1 (5 bases). The CDR3 contains 14 residues. The germline CDR1 and CDR2 sequences are LNHDA and SQIVND (reference sequence). V lost 3 bases to trimming and J lost 6 bases, with 14 bases between them.

This chain links TRBV6-5 with TRBJ1-6, with TRBD1 matching over 10 bases. Germline assignment: CDR1 MNHEY and CDR2 SVGAGI. The V gene end was trimmed by 8 bases and the J gene end by 7 bases; junction bases not matched to a gene: 2. CDR3 length equals 13 residues. The CDR3 DNA follows: TGTGCCAGCCAGGGACAGGGGAATTCACCCCTCCACTTT. Amino acid sequence: CASQGQGNSPLHF.

This clone was picked up one time. V is TRBV5-6 and J is TRBJ1-1; D not resolved. This CDR3 region has 14 residues. Trimming removed 4 bases at V and 0 bases at J, with 10 bases between. CDR1 SGHDT and CDR2 YYEEEE come from the germline V gene. CDR3 sequence: CASSRFGLNTEAFF. The CDR3 DNA reads TGTGCCAGCAGCCGATTCGGTTTGAACACTGAAGCTTTCTTT. The entire variable domain, with the rest obtained from reference TRBV5-6 and TRBJ1-1, is as follows: DAGVTQSPTHLIKTRGQQVTLRCSPKSGHDTVSWYQQALGQGPQFIFQYYEEEERQRGNFPDRFSGHQFPNYSSELNVNALLLGDSALYLCASSRFGLNTEAFFGQGTRLTVV.

The chain joins TRBV5-4 to TRBJ1-1, with D perhaps matching TRBD1 (6 bases). CDR3 length equals 17 residues. The V and J ends lost 2 bases and 4 bases respectively, with 21 bases between them. The V gene's germline CDR1 is SGHNT and CDR2 YYREEE (reference sequence). In DNA, the CDR3 is TGTGCCAGCAGCTTTATTTCGGGGGCGGGGGCAGGCACTGAAGCTTTCTTT. This codes for CASSFISGAGAGTEAFF.

This sequence joins TRBV7-8 and TRBJ2-1; D is ambiguous. The germline V gene has CDR1 SGHVS and CDR2 FQNEAQ. Between the trimmed V and J ends, which lost 5 bases and 4 bases, there was a span of 9 bases. The CDR3 runs 13 residues. In DNA, the CDR3 is TGTGCCAGCAGCCAACCAGGATACAATGAGCAGTTCTTC. Its translation: CASSQPGYNEQFF.

The rearrangement links TRBV7-8 to TRBJ1-2, with D tentatively TRBD1 (6 bases). CDR1 is SGHVS, CDR2 FQNEAQ, per germline. Trimming shortened V by 6 bases and J by 5 bases, and 13 bases separated the two germline ends. CDR3 length: 13 residues. In DNA form, the CDR3 reads TGTGCCAGCAGTTATTCAGGGGCTTATGGCTACACCTTC. It yields the protein CASSYSGAYGYTF. The whole variable domain, remainder taken from reference TRBV7-8 and TRBJ1-2, is GAGVSQSPRYKVAKRGQDVALRCDPISGHVSLFWYQQALGQGPEFLTYFQNEAQLDKSGLPSDRFFAERPEGSVSTLKIQRTQQEDSAVYLCASSYSGAYGYTFGSGTRLTVV.

The CDR3 here is CASGQGDRVNSPLHF. The CDR3, as DNA: TGTGCTAGTGGCCAAGGGGACAGGGTTAATTCACCCCTCCACTTT. The V and J genes are TRBV12-5 and TRBJ1-6; TRBD1 matches 9 bases. V lost 6 bases to trimming and J lost 6 bases; unmatched junction nucleotides: 6. This CDR3 spans 15 amino acids. CDR1 and CDR2 (germline): LGHNT, FRNRAP.

The rearrangement joins TRBV10-1 to TRBJ2-2; 7 bases fit TRBD2. V lost 0 bases, J lost 1 base, and 2 bases stayed unmatched. This CDR3 contains 16 residues. CDR1 is WNHNN, CDR2 SYGVQD, per germline (reference sequence). For the CDR3, the DNA is TGCGCCAGCAGTGAGTCGGGGAGGGGGAACACCGGGGAGCTGTTTTTT. Translation gives CASSESGRGNTGELFF.

This chain connects TRBV19 to TRBJ1-2; possibly TRBD1 for D (5 bases). The CDR3 extends over 20 amino acids. Germline loops: CDR1 LNHDA, CDR2 SQIVND (reference sequence). V was pared by 3 bases and J by 2 bases, with 28 bases between. CDR3 loop: CASSIESNRRRMGLNYGYTF. The CDR3 DNA sequence: TGTGCCAGTAGTATCGAGTCGAACCGGAGGAGGATGGGGCTAAACTATGGCTACACCTTC.

The chain employs TRBV6-1 and TRBJ1-6; TRBD1 is a possible D gene (5 bases). V was shortened by 7 bases and J by 6 bases, with 10 bases between the two germline ends. The CDR3 has 13 residues. Germline assignment: CDR1 MNHNS and CDR2 SASEGT. The CDR3 region has the DNA TGTGCCAGCATCAGCAGGGCTAATTCACCCCTCCACTTT. Protein: CASISRANSPLHF.

This clone appeared once. The genes are TRBV19 and TRBJ2-1; 13 nucleotides match TRBD2. With 3 bases clipped from V and 7 bases from J, the junction kept 15 bases outside the gene matches. Looked up from germline, CDR1 is LNHDA and CDR2 is SQIVND (reference sequence). This CDR3 has 19 amino acids. The CDR3 sequence is CASSIRGTSGKLFKNEQFF. The CDR3 DNA follows: TGTGCCAGTAGTATTAGGGGGACTAGCGGGAAATTATTTAAGAATGAGCAGTTCTTC.

V usage is TRBV7-2 and J usage is TRBJ1-1; D might be TRBD1 (5 bases). Trimming took 5 bases from V and 3 from J, leaving 10 bases between them. Germline CDR1 reads SGHTA; CDR2 reads FQGNSA. CDR3 length equals 13 residues. DNA for the CDR3: TGTGCCAGCAGCCGGGGGTGGGACACTGAAGCTTTCTTT. It is translated as CASSRGWDTEAFF.

This clone was seen a handful of times. The chain combines TRBV5-1 with TRBJ2-3; D call uncertain. V lost 4 bases and J lost 0, with 9 bases in between. This CDR3 contains 14 residues. Per germline, CDR1 SGHRS and CDR2 YFSETQ. DNA of the CDR3: TGCGCCAGCAGCCCGGTGGGGAGCACAGATACGCAGTATTTT. It is translated as CASSPVGSTDTQYF.

This clone was observed a handful of times. The rearrangement links TRBV5-1 to TRBJ2-5, with D unclear. Trimming stripped 1 base from V and 2 bases from J, with 9 bases between. The germline V gene encodes CDR1 SGHRS and CDR2 YFSETQ. There are 14 residues in the CDR3. The CDR3 bases are TGCGCCAGCAGCTTGACGGATACTCAAGAGACCCAGTACTTC. This gives the protein CASSLTDTQETQYF.

This chain links TRBV6-6 with TRBJ2-2; TRBD1 matches 12 bases. CDR1 is MNHNY and CDR2 is SVGAGI in the germline V gene (reference sequence). This CDR3 comprises 14 residues. J gave up 8 bases and V 7 bases, and 5 bases lay outside the gene matches. The CDR3 DNA is TGTGCCAGCAAGGGACAGGGGGCGAGTGGGGAGCTGTTTTTT. The encoded protein is CASKGQGASGELFF.

This chain joins TRBV7-2 and TRBJ1-1, with 11 bases lining up with TRBD1. CDR1 is SGHTA, CDR2 FQGNSA, per germline. With V trimmed by 5 bases and J by 4 bases, 6 bases remained unmatched. CDR3 length: 15 residues. DNA of the CDR3: TGTGCCAGCAGCGCACGCGGGACAGGGGGCACTGAAGCTTTCTTT. It translates to CASSARGTGGTEAFF.

This chain connects TRBV11-3 to TRBJ1-1; TRBD1 is a possible D gene (5 bases). Trimming stripped 4 bases from V and 3 bases from J, with 12 bases between. The length of the CDR3 is 14 residues. Germline lookup yields CDR1 SGHNT and CDR2 YENEEA. The CDR3 DNA is TGTGCCAGCAGCTCTGGGGCGCCGGACACTGAAGCTTTCTTT. Encoded protein: CASSSGAPDTEAFF.

The V call is TRBV6-5, the J call TRBJ1-5; no clear D gene. The germline CDR1 and CDR2 sequences are MNHEY and SVGAGI. Trimming took 2 bases from V and 0 from J, leaving 8 bases between them. The CDR3 loop spans 15 amino acids. CDR3: CASSYGQYSNQPQHF. In DNA form, the CDR3 reads TGTGCCAGCAGTTACGGGCAGTATAGCAATCAGCCCCAGCATTTT.